The clone carrying this T cell receptor beta chain was detected once. Its antigen is not known. TCRdb keeps only in-frame clones here, not all; method: immunoSEQ multiplex PCR. The top ten clones hold 1% to 1.5% of a sample with around 70,000 clones, nearly 90% of them seen once. CDR3 size: 16 residues. Germline CDR1 SNHLY, CDR2 FYNNEI. With 0 bases clipped from V and 3 bases from J, the junction kept 7 bases outside the gene matches. The record originates from a study of T cell responses to AZD1222 COVID-19 vaccine. Whole-study findings and limits: Across spike, vaccine-associated CD4 TCRs were found, dominant at 160-218 and 743-854. Mostly white British, mostly female donors; authors suggested clonal diversity may be underestimated.

The sample was peripheral blood, taken 28 days after the second AZD1222 dose. This chain links TRBV2 with TRBJ1-1; 7 positions match TRBD1. This receptor was identified in an adult who received the AZD1222 COVID-19 vaccine. The CDR3 region is CASSEALRGRDTEAFF. The CDR3 DNA sequence: TGTGCCAGCAGTGAAGCGCTTAGGGGGCGCGACACTGAAGCTTTCTTT. The whole variable domain, remainder taken from reference TRBV2 and TRBJ1-1, is EPEVTQTPSHQVTQMGQEVILRCVPISNHLYFYWYRQILGQKVEFLVSFYNNEISEKSEIFDDQFSVERPDGSNFTLKIRSTKLEDSAMYFCASSEALRGRDTEAFFGQGTRLTVV.